This T cell receptor beta chain was found in a study of cytomegalovirus exposure and HLA in healthy donors. Study at large: An analysis done earlier identified 120 million or so unique TCR beta sequences from approximately 200 million T cells.

Study-wide findings and caveats: Being productive about 87% or about 30% of the time was typical of most TCR beta V segments in an earlier analysis.

Participants comprised healthy donors of bone marrow. These donors counted as nominally healthy when sampled, but unrecorded immune exposures were likely. The PCR made use of 60 Vbeta and 13 Jbeta primers. Here immunoSEQ multiplex PCR was the method, and the copy in TCRdb shows in-frame clones only, minus some. The table records around 140,000 clones, 82% of them present only once. V lost 6 bases to trimming and J lost 5 bases; unmatched junction nucleotides: 4. CDR3 length equals 13 residues. In germline, CDR1 is SGHTA, CDR2 FQGTGA. In the case of this clone: Its antigen is undetermined.

J is TRBJ2-5 and V is TRBV7-3; TRBD2 aligns across 9 bases. Source material: PBMCs. The TCR sequence derives from a man aged 18 to 30 in good health and CMV-seropositive. The chain's CDR3 is CASSPGLAETQYF. CDR3 bases: TGTGCCAGCAGTCCCGGACTAGCGGAGACCCAGTACTTC.